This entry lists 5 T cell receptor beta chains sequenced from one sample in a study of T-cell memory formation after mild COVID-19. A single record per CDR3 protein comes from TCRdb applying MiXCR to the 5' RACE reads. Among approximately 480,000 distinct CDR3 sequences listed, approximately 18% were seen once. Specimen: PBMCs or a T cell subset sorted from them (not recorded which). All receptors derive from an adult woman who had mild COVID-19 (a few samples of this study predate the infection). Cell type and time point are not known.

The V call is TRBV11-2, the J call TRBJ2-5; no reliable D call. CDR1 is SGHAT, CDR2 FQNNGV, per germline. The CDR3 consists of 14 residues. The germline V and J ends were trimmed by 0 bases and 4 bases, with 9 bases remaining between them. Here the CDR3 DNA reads TGTGCCAGCAGCTTAGAGGTCTACCCAGAGACCCAGTACTTC. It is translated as CASSLEVYPETQYF.

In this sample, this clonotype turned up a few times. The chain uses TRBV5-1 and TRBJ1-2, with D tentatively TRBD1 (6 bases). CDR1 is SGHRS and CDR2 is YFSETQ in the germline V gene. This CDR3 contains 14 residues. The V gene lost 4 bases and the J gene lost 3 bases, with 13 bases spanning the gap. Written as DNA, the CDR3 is TGCGCCAGCAGCCCGGAACAGGGAGACTATGGCTACACCTTC. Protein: CASSPEQGDYGYTF.

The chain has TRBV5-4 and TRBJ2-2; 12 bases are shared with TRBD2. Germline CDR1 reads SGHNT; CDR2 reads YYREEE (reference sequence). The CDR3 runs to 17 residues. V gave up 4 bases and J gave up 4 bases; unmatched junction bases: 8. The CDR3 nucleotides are TGTGCCAGCAGCCAAGGACTAGCGGGATCGGTCACCGGGGAGCTGTTTTTT. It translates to CASSQGLAGSVTGELFF.

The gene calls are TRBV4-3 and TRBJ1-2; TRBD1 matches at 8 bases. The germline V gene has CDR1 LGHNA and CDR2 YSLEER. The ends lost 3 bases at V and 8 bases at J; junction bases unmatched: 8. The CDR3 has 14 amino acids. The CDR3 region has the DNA TGCGCCAGCAGCCAGTTGCAGGGGGCAGAGGGCTACACCTTC. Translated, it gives CASSQLQGAEGYTF.

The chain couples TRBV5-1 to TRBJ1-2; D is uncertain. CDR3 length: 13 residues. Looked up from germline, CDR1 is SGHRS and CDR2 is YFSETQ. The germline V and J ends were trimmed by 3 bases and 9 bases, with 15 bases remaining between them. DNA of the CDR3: TGCGCCAGCAGCTCAGGTGGGAATTCGAGCTACACCTTC. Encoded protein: CASSSGGNSSYTF. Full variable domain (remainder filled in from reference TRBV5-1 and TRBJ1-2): KAGVTQTPRYLIKTRGQQVTLSCSPISGHRSVSWYQQTPGQGLQFLFEYFSETQRNKGNFPGRFSGRQFSNSRSEMNVSTLELGDSALYLCASSSGGNSSYTFGSGTRLTVV.